These T cell receptor beta chains were read from a single sample in a study of T cells in Graves' hyperthyroidism and ophthalmopathy. Each CDR3 protein gets one entry after TCRdb re-called the multiplex PCR reads with MiXCR. This sample has around 480,000 distinct CDR3 sequences; roughly 14% occur once, and the top ten carry 17%. What was sequenced was blood. The receptors stem from a woman aged 18-30 years with Graves' hyperthyroidism. Both conserved end residues are part of each CDR3. The order of the fields is D gene, V gene, clone size, J gene, CDR3 protein, CDR3 DNA. D genes are given only for firm matches. A row's size may be missing; if present it is once, few, many or a size class.

d_gene: NA
v_gene: TRBV5-1
abundance: many
j_gene: TRBJ1-1
CDR3aa: CASSYSIRGARGTEAFF
CDR3nt: TGCGCCAGCAGCTACTCGATCCGGGGCGCAAGGGGCACTGAAGCTTTCTTT

d_gene: TRBD1
v_gene: TRBV9
abundance: NA
j_gene: TRBJ1-1
CDR3aa: CASSALQGGTEAFF
CDR3nt: TGTGCCAGCAGCGCGTTACAGGGGGGGACTGAAGCTTTCTTT

d_gene: NA
v_gene: TRBV7-9
abundance: NA
j_gene: TRBJ1-5
CDR3aa: CASSSSGNQPQHF
CDR3nt: TGTGCCAGCAGCTCCTCAGGGAATCAGCCCCAGCATTTT

d_gene: TRBD2
v_gene: TRBV7-9
abundance: few
j_gene: TRBJ2-2
CDR3aa: CASRTRLAGGALDTGELFF
CDR3nt: TGTGCCAGCAGAACAAGACTAGCGGGAGGCGCTCTGGACACCGGGGAGCTGTTTTTT

d_gene: TRBD2
v_gene: TRBV10-2
abundance: many
j_gene: TRBJ2-1
CDR3aa: CASRPAGDINEQFF
CDR3nt: TGCGCCAGCAGACCGGCGGGAGATATCAATGAGCAGTTCTTC

d_gene: TRBD1
v_gene: TRBV9
abundance: NA
j_gene: TRBJ1-5
CDR3aa: CASSVEQGPDQPQHF
CDR3nt: TGTGCCAGCAGCGTAGAACAGGGGCCAGATCAGCCCCAGCATTTT

d_gene: NA
v_gene: TRBV10-3
abundance: many
j_gene: TRBJ1-2
CDR3aa: CATRGDNYGYTF
CDR3nt: TGTGCCACCCGGGGGGACAACTATGGCTACACCTTC

d_gene: NA
v_gene: TRBV29-1
abundance: NA
j_gene: TRBJ1-2
CDR3aa: CSVALRNTDIGGYTF
CDR3nt: TGCAGCGTTGCTCTAAGGAACACGGACATCGGCGGCTACACCTTC

d_gene: NA
v_gene: TRBV12-3/TRBV12-4
abundance: many
j_gene: TRBJ2-7
CDR3aa: CASSLRQIHEQYF
CDR3nt: TGTGCCAGCAGTCTCCGACAGATTCACGAGCAGTACTTC

d_gene: TRBD2
v_gene: TRBV29-1
abundance: few
j_gene: TRBJ2-7
CDR3aa: CSVGGLAGLGSYEQYF
CDR3nt: TGCAGCGTAGGAGGACTAGCGGGATTAGGGTCCTACGAGCAGTACTTC

d_gene: NA
v_gene: TRBV6-1
abundance: many
j_gene: TRBJ1-1
CDR3aa: CASSSTGTPSDTEAFF
CDR3nt: TGTGCCAGCAGTTCGACCGGGACACCTTCAGACACTGAAGCTTTCTTT